This passage covers 5 T cell receptor beta chains from one sample sequenced in a study of blood T cell repertoires in COVID-19. Profiling relied on immunoSEQ multiplex PCR, and the TCRdb table lists in-frame clones only, not all of them. The sample holds approximately 140,000 clones; over 75% are singletons and the top ten take 8% to 10%. The sequencing input was peripheral blood. The receptors were sampled from a man aged 40-49 years with active or convalescent COVID-19.

CDR3 bases: TGTGCCAGCAGCCAGGCAGGGGGCAGAGGCTATGGCTACACCTTC. It yields the protein CASSQAGGRGYGYTF. This chain uses TRBV3-1 (or the pseudogene TRBV3-2) with TRBJ1-2; 8 nucleotides match TRBD1. This CDR3 is built from 15 residues. Germline loops: CDR1 LGHDT, CDR2 YNNKEL (reference sequence). The J segment lost 4 bases and the V segment lost 3 bases, leaving 7 bases of the junction unmatched.

Details on this clone: One end of the junction does not line up with germline, which may come from a read error. The chain recombines TRBV19 with TRBJ1-1, with D possibly being TRBD1 (5 bases). Germline V gene sequence: CDR1 LNHDA, CDR2 SQIVND (reference sequence). The CDR3 is made up of 12 amino acids. For the CDR3, the DNA is TGTGCCAGCGGCGGGGGGAACCCTGAAGCTTTCTTT. As protein: CASGGGNPEAFF.

In regard to this clone: Distinct nucleotide sequences in the sample also encode this CDR3. V gene TRBV12-5 combines with J gene TRBJ1-5, with 9 bases matching TRBD1. CDR1 and CDR2 (germline): LGHNT, FRNRAP. The CDR3 consists of 14 residues. With 6 bases clipped from V and 6 bases from J, the junction kept 6 bases outside the gene matches. In DNA, the CDR3 is TGTGCTAGTGGGGAGGGACAGGGAGGTCAGCCCCAGCATTTT. It is translated as CASGEGQGGQPQHF.

This clone was recorded once. This chain connects TRBV7-7 to TRBJ2-5; tentatively, D is TRBD2 (6 bases). CDR3 length equals 15 residues. CDR1 SSHAT and CDR2 FNYEAQ come from the germline V gene (reference sequence). Trimming stripped 3 bases from V and 0 bases from J, with 11 bases between. The CDR3 coding sequence is TGTGCCAGCAGCTTGTCTGGGGGGTACCAAGAGACCCAGTACTTC. Translation gives CASSLSGGYQETQYF.

This clone is a singleton in its sample. V is TRBV4-2 and J is TRBJ2-3, with TRBD2 matching 12 bases. Losses at the gene ends were 1 base for V and 6 bases for J; bases not matched to a gene: 8. CDR1 and CDR2 from the germline V gene are LGHNA and YNFKEQ. The CDR3 is 17 residues long. CDR3 region: CASSQAASGGARDTQYF. CDR3 sequence (DNA): TGTGCCAGCAGCCAAGCAGCTAGCGGGGGGGCCAGGGATACGCAGTATTTT.